This TCR beta chain was sequenced for a study of cytomegalovirus exposure and HLA in healthy donors. General observations from the study: A list of about 180 TCR beta chains associated with cytomegalovirus was given.

Both 60 Vbeta primers and 13 Jbeta primers went into the PCR. Clones were sequenced by immunoSEQ multiplex PCR, and TCRdb holds only the in-frame ones, with some missing. Of about 94,000 clones in the sample, about 80% were seen once. Notes on this clone: Its antigen is not known.

The CDR3 has 16 residues. Between the trimmed V and J ends, which lost 0 bases and 5 bases, there was a span of 17 bases. Germline-derived CDR1 and CDR2 are SGHNT and YYREEE (reference sequence). The receptor comes from a male donor in good health and CMV-seronegative. Sequenced input: PBMCs. This rearrangement joins TRBV5-4 to TRBJ1-1; possibly TRBD1 for D (5 bases). CDR3 protein: CASSLVGGLAWTEAFF. The DNA for the CDR3 is TGTGCCAGCAGCTTGGTGGGGGGGTTAGCGTGGACTGAAGCTTTCTTT.